Below, 20 T cell receptor beta chains from the same sample are listed, as sequenced in a study of blood T cell repertoires in COVID-19. The method was immunoSEQ multiplex PCR; TCRdb's version includes in-frame clones alone and lacks a portion of them. The data hold roughly 81,000 clones, with around 87% observed a single time. The sample taken for sequencing was peripheral blood. The receptors stem from a man between 40 and 49 years old with acute or convalescent COVID-19.

In this sample, this clone is medium-sized. The chain links TRBV10-3 to TRBJ1-1, with D perhaps TRBD1 (5 bases). V dropped 3 bases and J dropped 2 bases, with 10 bases sitting between them. The CDR3 loop spans 14 amino acids. CDR1 ENHRY and CDR2 SYGVKD come from the germline V gene. The CDR3 DNA follows: TGTGCCATCAGTGAACCGGGGGTTAACACTGAAGCTTTCTTT. Its translation is CAISEPGVNTEAFF.

The V and J genes are TRBV7-9 and TRBJ2-2, with D possibly matching TRBD1 (5 bases). V was pared by 2 bases and J by 3 bases, with 13 bases between. The CDR3 has 16 amino acids. Germline V CDR1 and CDR2: SEHNR, FQNEAQ (reference sequence). DNA for the CDR3: TGTGCCAGCAGCTTAAGAATAGGGGCCGACACCGGGGAGCTGTTTTTT. This sequence encodes CASSLRIGADTGELFF.

This chain joins TRBV19 and TRBJ1-2; 7 bases match TRBD1. With V trimmed by 2 bases and J by 3 bases, 3 bases remained unmatched. There are 14 residues in the CDR3. The germline CDR1 and CDR2 sequences are LNHDA and SQIVND (reference sequence). The CDR3 DNA reads as TGTGCCAGTAGTATACGGCAGGGGGACTATGGCTACACCTTC. Residues: CASSIRQGDYGYTF.

CDR3 protein: CASSPRLDYGYTF. In DNA form, the CDR3 reads TGTGCCAGCAGCCCGCGGTTGGACTATGGCTACACCTTC. The chain is built from TRBV14 and TRBJ1-2; D gene ambiguous. This CDR3 comprises 13 residues. The V and J ends lost 4 bases and 3 bases respectively, with 9 bases between them. In germline, CDR1 is SGHDN, CDR2 FVKESK.

This sequence joins TRBV10-1 and TRBJ2-1, with D perhaps TRBD2 (5 bases). CDR1 is WNHNN and CDR2 is SYGVQD in the germline V gene (reference sequence). Between the trimmed V and J ends, which lost 0 bases and 0 bases, there was a span of 6 bases. CDR3 size: 15 residues. The CDR3 is CASSESGSSYNEQFF. Here the CDR3 DNA reads TGCGCCAGCAGTGAGTCGGGGAGCTCCTACAATGAGCAGTTCTTC.

The chain is built from TRBV11-2 and TRBJ1-3; maybe TRBD1 (5 bases). The germline V and J ends were trimmed by 5 bases and 0 bases, with 14 bases remaining between them. CDR3 length: 16 residues. The germline V gene encodes CDR1 SGHAT and CDR2 FQNNGV. CDR3 protein: CASSKPGLSSGNTIYF. In nucleotides, the CDR3 is TGTGCCAGCAGCAAGCCGGGACTGAGCTCTGGAAACACCATATATTTT. The variable domain in full, completed from reference TRBV11-2 and TRBJ1-3, reads EAGVAQSPRYKIIEKRQSVAFWCNPISGHATLYWYQQILGQGPKLLIQFQNNGVVDDSQLPKDRFSAERLKGVDSTLKIQPAKLEDSAVYLCASSKPGLSSGNTIYFGEGSWLTVV.

This chain joins TRBV5-4 and TRBJ2-7; TRBD1 matches 7 bases. The CDR3 contains 14 residues. CDR1 and CDR2 (germline): SGHNT, YYREEE (reference sequence). Unmatched junction bases numbered 2, after V lost 0 bases and J lost 2 bases. The CDR3 reads CASSLVGQTYEQYF. The CDR3 nucleotides are TGTGCCAGCAGCTTGGTGGGACAGACCTACGAGCAGTACTTC.

The chain has TRBV4-1 and TRBJ1-2; 8 nucleotides match TRBD1. The junction had 8 bases not matched to a gene; V was cut back by 4 bases and J by 4 bases. The CDR3 has 15 residues. The germline V gene has CDR1 MGHRA and CDR2 YSYEKL. In DNA, the CDR3 is TGCGCCAGCAGCCGACAGACAGGGGATCCCTATGGCTACACCTTC. It is translated as CASSRQTGDPYGYTF.

This sequence joins TRBV5-5 and TRBJ1-2; D is perhaps TRBD1 (5 bases). Looked up from germline, CDR1 is SGHKS and CDR2 is YYEKEE (reference sequence). V was trimmed by 4 bases and J by 4 bases, leaving 8 bases between them. CDR3 length: 12 residues. The CDR3 DNA is TGTGCCAGCAGCCGCGACAGCTATGGCTACACCTTC. Protein sequence: CASSRDSYGYTF.

This rearrangement joins TRBV2 to TRBJ1-1; TRBD1 matches 7 bases. Germline V gene lookup returns CDR1 SNHLY and CDR2 FYNNEI. The CDR3 length is 16 residues. J lost 1 base, V lost 10 bases, and 15 bases had no gene match. CDR3 nucleotides: TGTGCCATCAAGCCGAATAACAGGGGCCAGAACACTGAAGCTTTCTTT. Translation: CAIKPNNRGQNTEAFF.

This clone has just one count. The chain joins TRBV3-1 (or the pseudogene TRBV3-2) to TRBJ2-3; D perhaps matches TRBD1 (6 bases). Germline V lookup: CDR1 LGHDT, CDR2 YNNKEL (reference sequence). CDR3 length: 15 amino acids. The V and J ends lost 0 bases and 2 bases respectively, with 9 bases between them. The chain's CDR3 is CASSQEGGATDTQYF. The CDR3 DNA sequence: TGTGCCAGCAGCCAAGAAGGGGGAGCCACAGATACGCAGTATTTT.

The chain carries TRBV7-3 and TRBJ1-1, with D possibly being TRBD1 (6 bases). Germline lookup yields CDR1 SGHTA and CDR2 FQGTGA. The CDR3 runs to 13 residues. V lost 3 bases, J lost 7 bases, and 12 bases lay in between. The chain's CDR3 is CASSFVPGDEAFF. The CDR3 DNA is TGTGCCAGCAGCTTCGTTCCAGGGGATGAAGCTTTCTTT.

This clone has a count of ten or more. The CDR3 is CASSLIAVNTGELFF. In DNA, the CDR3 is TGTGCCAGCAGCTTGATAGCGGTTAACACCGGGGAGCTGTTTTTT. The rearrangement joins TRBV5-4 to TRBJ2-2, with TRBD2 as a possible D gene (6 bases). CDR1 SGHNT and CDR2 YYREEE come from the germline V gene (reference sequence). V gave up 1 base and J gave up 2 bases, with 9 bases separating them. There are 15 residues in the CDR3.

The J gene is TRBJ2-3, the V gene TRBV3-1 (or the pseudogene TRBV3-2); D remains unclear. V was clipped by 1 base and J by 0 bases, with 14 bases between them. Germline CDR1 LGHDT, CDR2 YNNKEL (reference sequence). This CDR3 contains 17 residues. The CDR3 coding sequence is TGTGCCAGCAGCCAAGGGCGCGGCCCGCTTAGCACAGATACGCAGTATTTT. It yields the protein CASSQGRGPLSTDTQYF.

The chain has TRBV7-3 and TRBJ2-5; 8 bases line up with TRBD2. The J call is doubtful: the DNA matches TRBJ2-7 better. Germline CDR1 is SGHTA and CDR2 is FQGTGA. The CDR3 length is 15 residues. CDR3 nucleotides: TGTGCCAGCAGCCTCCAAGCGGGGGTGGGATCCGAGCAGTACTTC. The encoded protein is CASSLQAGVGSEQYF.

The chain employs TRBV5-1 and TRBJ2-5; the D gene is possibly TRBD1 (7 bases). Trimming pared 1 base from V and 5 bases from J, leaving 12 bases between. This CDR3 has 14 amino acids. Germline CDR1 reads SGHRS; CDR2 reads YFSETQ. The CDR3 coding sequence is TGCGCCAGCAGCTTGAACCCAGGGGGGGAGACCCAGTACTTC. This encodes CASSLNPGGETQYF.

This rearrangement joins TRBV14 to TRBJ2-5; D possibly corresponds to TRBD1 (5 bases). This CDR3 is built from 15 residues. Germline V gene sequence: CDR1 SGHDN, CDR2 FVKESK. Trimming pared 1 base from V and 4 bases from J, leaving 13 bases between. The CDR3 region has the DNA TGTGCCAGCAGCCAAGCTTCCAGACAGCGAGAGACCCAGTACTTC. This gives the protein CASSQASRQRETQYF. Drawing the rest from reference TRBV14 and TRBJ2-5, the complete variable domain is EAGVTQFPSHSVIEKGQTVTLRCDPISGHDNLYWYRRVMGKEIKFLLHFVKESKQDESGMPNNRFLAERTGGTYSTLKVQPAELEDSGVYFCASSQASRQRETQYFGPGTRLLVL.

The chain carries TRBV9 and TRBJ1-2, with 7 nucleotides matching TRBD1. The V gene end was trimmed by 7 bases and the J gene end by 4 bases; junction bases not matched to a gene: 10. The length of the CDR3 is 14 residues. The germline gives CDR1 SGDLS, CDR2 YYNGEE. The CDR3 nucleotides are TGTGCCAGCCTAGGGGCAGGGGGAGCCTATGGCTACACCTTC. It is translated as CASLGAGGAYGYTF.

The chain links TRBV30 to TRBJ2-7; 11 bases fit TRBD1. This CDR3 has 14 amino acids. CDR1 is GTSNPN, CDR2 SVGIG, per germline (reference sequence). The V and J ends lost 3 bases and 5 bases, in that order; junction bases with no gene match: 6. The CDR3 DNA reads TGTGCCTGGAGGGGACAGGGGGTCCGCGACGAGCAGTACTTC. As protein: CAWRGQGVRDEQYF.

V usage is TRBV10-1 and J usage is TRBJ1-1; D is undetermined. Trimming shortened V by 2 bases and J by 3 bases, and 10 bases separated the two germline ends. The germline CDR1 and CDR2 sequences are WNHNN and SYGVQD (reference sequence). CDR3 size: 14 residues. CDR3 DNA: TGCGCCAGCAGTGAGCGGCAGGTGGACACTGAAGCTTTCTTT. Protein sequence: CASSERQVDTEAFF.